These T cell receptor beta chains were read from a single sample in a study of cytomegalovirus exposure and HLA in healthy donors. Assay: immunoSEQ multiplex PCR; the TCRdb copy retains only in-frame clones and omits some. The sample lists about 73,000 clones, 65% to 80% seen once, with around 11% in the top ten. Material for sequencing was PBMCs. These receptor sequences come from a man between 70 and 80 years old in good health and CMV-seronegative. Both conserved end residues are part of each CDR3. A D gene is named only where the DNA matches it firmly. Clone size, where shown, is once, few, many, or a class for clones that have expanded.

J: TRBJ2-1; size: few; V: TRBV19; D: TRBD1; CDR3: CASTADRFSYNEQFF; DNA: TGTGCCAGTACCGCGGACAGGTTCTCCTACAATGAGCAGTTCTTC
J: TRBJ2-6; size: NA; V: TRBV5-1; D: NA; CDR3: CASSLGAGGHTGANVLTF; DNA: TGCGCCAGCAGCTTGGGGGCAGGGGGGCACACTGGGGCCAACGTCCTGACTTTC
J: TRBJ2-5; size: few; V: TRBV30; D: TRBD2; CDR3: CAWSSLAGRGETQYF; DNA: TGTGCCTGGAGTAGTTTAGCGGGGAGGGGGGAGACCCAGTACTTC
J: TRBJ2-1; size: NA; V: TRBV15; D: TRBD2; CDR3: CATSAGVGEQFF; DNA: TGTGCCACCAGCGCGGGGGTTGGCGAGCAGTTCTTC
J: TRBJ2-3; size: NA; V: TRBV5-1; D: TRBD2; CDR3: CASSPGGARTDTQYF; DNA: TGCGCCAGCAGCCCGGGGGGGGCTCGCACAGATACGCAGTATTTT
J: TRBJ2-3; size: NA; V: TRBV10-1; D: NA; CDR3: CASSDGGRDFDTQYF; DNA: TGCGCCAGCAGTGACGGGGGGCGCGATTTCGATACGCAGTATTTT
J: TRBJ2-3; size: NA; V: TRBV4-2; D: TRBD2; CDR3: CASSQAGGYTDTQYF; DNA: TGTGCCAGCAGCCAAGCCGGGGGGTACACAGATACGCAGTATTTT
J: TRBJ2-1; size: NA; V: TRBV10-2; D: TRBD2; CDR3: CASSESALAGGYNEQFF; DNA: TGCGCCAGCAGTGAGTCGGCCCTAGCGGGGGGTTACAATGAGCAGTTCTTC
J: TRBJ2-5; size: NA; V: TRBV10-2; D: NA; CDR3: CASSDGGGETQYF; DNA: TGCGCCAGCAGCGACGGAGGAGGGGAGACCCAGTACTTC
J: TRBJ1-5; size: NA; V: TRBV4-3; D: NA; CDR3: CASSLSPSQPQHF; DNA: TGCGCCAGCAGCCTTTCCCCCTCTCAGCCCCAGCATTTT
J: TRBJ2-1; size: NA; V: TRBV5-6; D: TRBD1; CDR3: CASSQTGYNEQFF; DNA: TGTGCCAGCAGCCAGACAGGGTACAATGAGCAGTTCTTC
J: TRBJ1-5; size: NA; V: TRBV2; D: NA; CDR3: CASRGGGVGQPQHF; DNA: TGTGCCAGCAGGGGTGGGGGCGTCGGGCAGCCCCAGCATTTT
J: TRBJ2-3; size: NA; V: TRBV11-3; D: NA; CDR3: CASSGPADTQYF; DNA: TGTGCCAGCAGCGGCCCCGCAGATACGCAGTATTTT
J: TRBJ1-4; size: NA; V: TRBV7-2; D: NA; CDR3: CASSLVGGPNEKLFF; DNA: TGTGCCAGCAGCTTAGTGGGGGGGCCTAATGAAAAACTGTTTTTT
J: TRBJ2-1; size: NA; V: TRBV13; D: TRBD2; CDR3: CASSLPRTSGSYEQFF; DNA: TGTGCCAGCAGCTTACCCCGGACTAGCGGGAGCTATGAGCAGTTCTTC
J: TRBJ1-5; size: NA; V: TRBV2; D: NA; CDR3: CASSEGEAGQPQHF; DNA: TGTGCCAGCAGTGAAGGGGAGGCAGGTCAGCCCCAGCATTTT
J: TRBJ1-5; size: NA; V: TRBV5-8; D: NA; CDR3: CASSWGRVSGYQPQHF; DNA: TGTGCCAGCAGCTGGGGGAGGGTTTCGGGGTATCAGCCCCAGCATTTT
J: TRBJ2-1; size: NA; V: TRBV4-1; D: NA; CDR3: CASSQSPRSSYNEQFF; DNA: TGCGCCAGCAGCCAATCGCCCCGGAGCTCCTACAATGAGCAGTTCTTC
J: TRBJ2-1; size: NA; V: TRBV5-6; D: NA; CDR3: CASTLAGAGNEQFF; DNA: TGTGCCAGCACCCTGGCAGGGGCGGGCAATGAGCAGTTCTTC
J: TRBJ2-5; size: NA; V: TRBV19; D: NA; CDR3: CASSRTASGETQYF; DNA: TGTGCCAGTAGTAGAACAGCCTCCGGAGAGACCCAGTACTTC
J: TRBJ2-3; size: NA; V: TRBV6-6; D: TRBD2; CDR3: CASSSSGGPDTQYF; DNA: TGTGCCAGCAGCTCCAGCGGGGGCCCCGATACGCAGTATTTT
J: TRBJ2-3; size: few; V: TRBV7-9; D: TRBD1; CDR3: CASSSGQETDTQYF; DNA: TGTGCCAGCAGCTCCGGACAGGAGACAGATACGCAGTATTTT
J: TRBJ1-3; size: once; V: TRBV5-1; D: NA; CDR3: CASSSGVLSGNTIYF; DNA: TGCGCCAGCAGTTCGGGGGTCCTCTCTGGAAACACCATATATTTT
J: TRBJ2-3; size: NA; V: TRBV7-9; D: TRBD2; CDR3: CASSLGGGVTDTQYF; DNA: TGTGCCAGCAGCTTAGGCGGGGGGGTTACAGATACGCAGTATTTT
J: TRBJ2-7; size: NA; V: TRBV6-6; D: TRBD1; CDR3: CASRRDSSYEQYF; DNA: TGTGCCAGCAGACGGGACAGCTCCTACGAGCAGTACTTC
J: TRBJ2-6; size: NA; V: TRBV19; D: NA; CDR3: CASSIETGSGANVLTF; DNA: TGTGCCAGTAGTATCGAAACAGGCTCTGGGGCCAACGTCCTGACTTTC
J: TRBJ1-1; size: NA; V: TRBV11-2; D: TRBD1; CDR3: CASTVDRASSEAFF; DNA: TGTGCCAGCACCGTGGACAGGGCCTCTTCTGAAGCTTTCTTT
J: TRBJ1-3; size: NA; V: TRBV6-5; D: TRBD1; CDR3: CATLSGGGNTIYF; DNA: TGTGCCACTCTCTCAGGGGGCGGAAACACCATATATTTT
J: TRBJ1-3; size: NA; V: TRBV6-1; D: TRBD1; CDR3: CASSADRFSGNTIYF; DNA: TGTGCCAGCAGCGCGGACAGGTTCTCTGGAAACACCATATATTTT
J: TRBJ1-3; size: NA; V: TRBV18; D: NA; CDR3: CASSPNAGLISGNTIYF; DNA: TGTGCCAGCTCACCAAACGCAGGACTGATATCTGGAAACACCATATATTTT
J: TRBJ1-5; size: once; V: TRBV18; D: NA; CDR3: CASSPRDIEGQPQHF; DNA: TGTGCCAGCTCACCTCGTGACATTGAGGGACAGCCCCAGCATTTT
J: TRBJ2-7; size: NA; V: TRBV6-1; D: TRBD1; CDR3: CASRSGQSYEQYF; DNA: TGTGCCAGCAGGTCGGGACAGTCCTACGAGCAGTACTTC
J: TRBJ1-1; size: few; V: TRBV5-1; D: NA; CDR3: CATSTEAFF; DNA: TGCGCCACCTCCACTGAAGCTTTCTTT
J: TRBJ1-5; size: NA; V: TRBV18; D: NA; CDR3: CASSPDRNQPQHF; DNA: TGTGCCAGCTCACCCGACAGGAATCAGCCCCAGCATTTT
J: TRBJ1-2; size: NA; V: TRBV5-1; D: NA; CDR3: CASSLEGSDRGYTF; DNA: TGCGCCAGCAGCTTGGAGGGGTCGGATCGTGGCTACACCTTC
J: TRBJ2-1; size: NA; V: TRBV7-6; D: NA; CDR3: CASGLRSSYNEQFF; DNA: TGTGCCAGCGGACTTAGGAGCTCCTACAATGAGCAGTTCTTC
J: TRBJ2-1; size: NA; V: TRBV7-9; D: TRBD2; CDR3: CASSSTGTSVIIFNEQFF; DNA: TGTGCCAGCAGCTCCACGGGGACTAGCGTAATTATCTTCAATGAGCAGTTCTTC
J: TRBJ2-1; size: NA; V: TRBV5-1; D: TRBD2; CDR3: CASSSLSGSAASEQFF; DNA: TGCGCCAGCAGCTCTCTTAGCGGGAGCGCCGCATCTGAGCAGTTCTTC